This T cell receptor (beta chain) was documented in a study of CD8+CD57+ T cells in acquired aplastic anemia listed by TCRdb under 2018. For the study in its entirety: DNA extracted from sorted CD4+ and CD8+ cells had a mean of approximately 3 ug, with a range of 0.2 to 27.4 ug. Healthy donor samples averaged around 9.8 million reads for CD4+ and fewer than 12 million for CD8+ cells.

The CDR3, from cysteine to phenylalanine, totals 16 residues. Left in the record is the CDR3 DNA by itself, 48 bases read in frame from the first base. Trimming costs V 5 bases and J 0 bases, and their ends lie 16 bases apart. The germline V gene supplies CDR1 SGHRS and CDR2 YFSETQ. TCR repertoires of sorted CD4+ and CD8+ blood T cells from severe aplastic anemia patients and healthy subjects were deep-sequenced in the study. Ficoll-Paque density gradient centrifugation was used to isolate peripheral blood mononuclear cells. Before DNA was extracted, CD4+ and CD8+ T cells were sorted using either FACS or magnetic beads. A single count supports this clonotype. Its target antigen remains unknown. The sample holds no much larger clone one base away, and base qualities are not on file. One read alone makes for weak evidence. Genomic DNA served as template for TCR beta VDJ combination and CDR3 sequence profiling. An Illumina HiSeq 2000 was used for TCR repertoire sequencing. On the authors' methods: Repertoires were assessed using TRBV/TRBJ rearrangement plots, CDR3 size and DJ length profiles, and Simpson's diversity index. Whichever DNA sequence was most abundant in the deep sequencing data was defined as the immunodominant clone. CDR3 amino acid sequences were checked for sharing between subjects and were compared against published repertoires and the VDJdb database. TCRdb reworked the public reads: Q25 trimming with fastp, MiXCR clone assembly, productive beta chains retained. Each entry is one CDR3 protein sequence, shown with its most common DNA and genes. The V and J calls reflect TCRdb's pipeline rather than the authors' work. The sample yields roughly 170,000 distinct CDR3 sequences; just under 65% were counted once. The top ten clones comprise under 60% of the sample.

The investigation overall reported the following: Roughly 29 CD8+ CDR3 sequences were shared between patients and controls but appeared highly expressed in patients and within their immunodominant clones. CD8+ Simpson's diversity did not differ significantly between patients and healthy controls (P=0.060).

The sequence was collected from a human donor in good health. Source material: sorted CD4+, CD8+, or CD8+CD57+ T cells (not recorded which) from PBMCs. This chain joins TRBV5-1 to TRBJ2-3, with the D gene uncertain. The CDR3 loop reads CASRIDLTSSTDTQYF. The nucleotides are TGCGCCAGCAGAATAGATTTAACCTCTAGCACAGATACGCAGTATTTT.